The entry that follows covers one T cell receptor beta chain sequence. Its antigen is undetermined. Trimming stripped 6 bases from V and 10 bases from J, with 13 bases between. The CDR3 covers 11 residues. The germline CDR1 and CDR2 sequences are MDHEN and SYDVKM. The data are from a study of T cells in localized non-small cell lung cancer. Whole-study findings and limits: Clonality peaked in uninvolved adjacent lung rather than tumor. Adjacent lung exhibited a median of around 60 among the 100 most abundant tumor clones. The tumor had only one region sequenced, so heterogeneity remains possible.

Data came from immunoSEQ multiplex PCR; TCRdb stores just in-frame clones and leaves some out. The data show 70,000 to 95,000 clones, approximately 90% seen once. The clonotype comes from a woman aged 40-69 years with stage II squamous cell lung carcinoma. The source material was PBMCs, sampled before any cancer treatment. The rearrangement uses TRBV28 and TRBJ2-7; perhaps D is TRBD1 or TRBD2 (6 bases each). The CDR3 DNA reads TGTGCCAGCAGACGAGGGGGGTTCCAGTACTTC. It codes for CASRRGGFQYF. Using reference TRBV28 and TRBJ2-7 for the parts outside the CDR3, the full variable domain is DVKVTQSSRYLVKRTGEKVFLECVQDMDHENMFWYRQDPGLGLRLIYFSYDVKMKEKGDIPEGYSVSREKKERFSLILESASTNQTSMYLCASRRGGFQYFGPGTRLTVT.